One and the same sample provided the 23 T cell receptor beta chains below, sequenced in a study of patients and donors after allogeneic stem cell transplantation. TCRdb used MiXCR to reprocess the RT-PCR reads, holding one entry per CDR3 protein. The table includes about 960,000 distinct CDR3 sequences, roughly 17% detected once. Sequenced material: blood, either unsorted or a sorted T cell fraction (not recorded which). The receptors originated from a human donor who was either an allogeneic HSCT recipient or a stem cell or donor lymphocyte infusion donor (not recorded which). It is not recorded whose cells these are; they may come from a transplant donor.

This clonotype was detected only a few times. The rearrangement joins TRBV20-1 to TRBJ2-2, with D tentatively TRBD2 (6 bases). Deletions cut 6 bases from V and 6 bases from J, with 23 bases between. This CDR3 has 16 residues. Germline assignment: CDR1 DFQATT and CDR2 SNEGSKA (reference sequence). CDR3 DNA sequence: TGCAGTGCCGCCCACCCCCAACGGGAGTTGGCCGGGGAGCTGTTTTTT. It codes for CSAAHPQRELAGELFF.

This clonotype came up a few times. The V and J genes are TRBV6-5 and TRBJ2-7; the D is unclear. Per the germline V gene, CDR1 is MNHEY and CDR2 is SVGAGI. Trimming stripped 4 bases from V and 3 bases from J, with 13 bases between. The CDR3 extends over 14 amino acids. In DNA, the CDR3 is TGTGCCAGCAGTTCTTTGTCCTGGGGCTACGAGCAGTACTTC. Translated, it gives CASSSLSWGYEQYF.

This clonotype has a handful of counts. The chain uses TRBV6-1 and TRBJ1-5; the D gene is possibly TRBD1 (5 bases). Germline V CDR1 and CDR2: MNHNS, SASEGT. The CDR3 is made up of 14 amino acids. V dropped 5 bases and J dropped 2 bases, with 10 bases sitting between them. CDR3: CASSHQGGNQPQHF. As DNA, the CDR3 is TGTGCCAGCAGTCATCAGGGAGGCAATCAGCCCCAGCATTTT.

This clonotype was observed many times. V is TRBV29-1 and J is TRBJ2-3; D gene unclear. Germline lookup yields CDR1 SQVTM and CDR2 ANQGSEA. V lost 7 bases and J 0 bases, leaving 17 bases between the germline ends. The CDR3 contains 15 residues. The CDR3 spells CSACVAQISTDTQYF. Written as DNA, the CDR3 is TGCAGCGCTTGTGTAGCCCAAATAAGCACAGATACGCAGTATTTT.

Only a few counts were recorded for this clonotype. The J gene is TRBJ2-2, the V gene TRBV11-3; D remains unclear. Germline V gene data show CDR1 as SGHNT and CDR2 as YENEEA. V gave up 2 bases and J gave up 5 bases, with 12 bases separating them. The CDR3 is made up of 15 amino acids. CDR3 in DNA: TGTGCCAGCAGCTTAACTCCTATGGCAACCGGGGAGCTGTTTTTT. It codes for CASSLTPMATGELFF. The variable domain in full, with the rest retrieved from reference TRBV11-3 and TRBJ2-2, is EAGVVQSPRYKIIEKKQPVAFWCNPISGHNTLYWYLQNLGQGPELLIRYENEEAVDDSQLPKDRFSAERLKGVDSTLKIQPAELGDSAVYLCASSLTPMATGELFFGEGSRLTVL.

This sequence joins TRBV25-1 and TRBJ1-2; 10 bases align to TRBD1. The germline gives CDR1 MGHDK, CDR2 SYGVNS. CDR3 size: 13 residues. J lost 8 bases, V lost 6 bases, and 6 bases had no gene match. CDR3 in DNA: TGTGCCAGCAGAAATGGACAGGGGGGCGGCTACACCTTC. Amino acid sequence: CASRNGQGGGYTF.

This clonotype has a handful of counts. The chain joins TRBV12-3 or TRBV12-4 to TRBJ2-1, with 11 bases matching TRBD2. This CDR3 contains 16 residues. V gave up 5 bases and J gave up 3 bases; unmatched junction bases: 6. CDR3 nucleotides: TGTGCCAGCAGTCCCCGACTAGCGGGGAACTACAATGAGCAGTTCTTC. Its protein is CASSPRLAGNYNEQFF.

CDR3 nucleotides: TGTGCCAGCACCGTGGGGCAGGGTCGAGGCGAGACCCAGTACTTC. Its translation is CASTVGQGRGETQYF. This sequence joins TRBV5-4 and TRBJ2-5, with D possibly being TRBD1 (5 bases). V shed 6 bases and J shed 5 bases, with 20 bases lying between them. The V gene's germline CDR1 is SGHNT and CDR2 YYREEE (reference sequence). The CDR3 sequence is 15 residues long.

This clonotype turned up a few times. This sequence joins TRBV20-1 and TRBJ1-5; D perhaps matches TRBD1 (5 bases). The CDR3 runs 15 residues. The V end lost 7 bases, the J end lost 2 bases, and 18 bases lay between the germline ends. The V gene's germline CDR1 is DFQATT and CDR2 SNEGSKA (reference sequence). The CDR3: CSVPGRSEGNQPQHF. DNA for the CDR3: TGCAGTGTACCGGGACGCTCGGAGGGCAATCAGCCCCAGCATTTT.

The CDR3 region is CASGLGQGAYEQYF. The CDR3 bases are TGTGCCAGCGGACTGGGACAGGGGGCCTACGAGCAGTACTTC. The chain couples TRBV5-8 to TRBJ2-7, with 11 bases that match TRBD1. Germline V gene lookup returns CDR1 SGHTS and CDR2 YDEGEE. The junction had 5 bases not matched to a gene; V was cut back by 7 bases and J by 2 bases. This CDR3 spans 14 amino acids.

This clonotype was observed many times. The V and J genes are TRBV10-3 and TRBJ2-2, with 9 bases aligning to TRBD1. V trimming: 8 bases; J trimming: 3 bases; junction bases outside the gene matches: 10. Germline loops: CDR1 ENHRY, CDR2 SYGVKD. There are 16 residues in the CDR3. CDR3 coding DNA: TGTGCCATCGCCAAGGGACAGGGCGCGTACACCGGGGAGCTGTTTTTT. The encoded protein is CAIAKGQGAYTGELFF.

The chain employs TRBV7-2 and TRBJ2-4; D may be TRBD1 or TRBD2 (5 bases each). The V end was cut by 5 bases, the J end by 6 bases, with 17 bases between. Per germline, CDR1 SGHTA and CDR2 FQGNSA. This CDR3 is built from 15 residues. This CDR3 reads CASSRAEGSPNIQYF. CDR3 sequence (DNA): TGTGCCAGCAGCCGGGCCGAGGGGTCACCAAACATTCAGTACTTC.

This clonotype occurred a few times. This chain joins TRBV20-1 and TRBJ2-5; 9 nucleotides line up with TRBD1. This CDR3 spans 12 amino acids. Trimming removed 6 bases from V and 5 bases from J; junction bases left unmatched: 4. CDR1 and CDR2 (germline): DFQATT, SNEGSKA (reference sequence). In DNA form, the CDR3 reads TGCAGTGCCAAGACAGGGGGGGAGACCCAGTACTTC. Protein: CSAKTGGETQYF.

This chain links TRBV4-3 with TRBJ2-1; D perhaps matches TRBD1 (5 bases). Deletions cut 0 bases from V and 3 bases from J, with 9 bases between. This CDR3 comprises 15 residues. CDR1 is LGHNA and CDR2 is YSLEER in the germline V gene. The DNA of the CDR3 is TGCGCCAGCAGCCAAGAATATCAGGGCTACAATGAGCAGTTCTTC. Translated: CASSQEYQGYNEQFF.

The V and J genes are TRBV6-1 and TRBJ1-1; 7 bases match TRBD1. This CDR3 is built from 15 residues. In germline, CDR1 is MNHNS, CDR2 SASEGT. The V segment lost 0 bases and the J segment 0 bases; nucleotides outside the gene matches: 1. The CDR3 reads CASSEATGMNTEAFF. DNA for the CDR3: TGTGCCAGCAGTGAAGCGACAGGGATGAACACTGAAGCTTTCTTT.

This clonotype showed up just a few times. The V call is TRBV5-1, the J call TRBJ1-1; D possibly corresponds to TRBD1 (5 bases). The V end was cut by 0 bases, the J end by 0 bases, with 9 bases between. CDR3 length: 15 amino acids. CDR1 and CDR2 (germline): SGHRS, YFSETQ. The chain's CDR3 is CASSLVDSVNTEAFF. As DNA, the CDR3 is TGCGCCAGCAGCTTGGTAGACAGTGTGAACACTGAAGCTTTCTTT.

This clonotype appeared a few times. The genes are TRBV29-1 and TRBJ2-3; 7 positions agree with TRBD2. CDR1 is SQVTM, CDR2 ANQGSEA, per germline. This CDR3 is 14 amino acids long. V shed 6 bases, J shed 3 bases, and the junction held 9 bases outside the gene matches. CDR3 amino acids: CSVGRREKTDTQYF. For the CDR3, the DNA is TGCAGCGTCGGGCGGCGGGAGAAGACAGATACGCAGTATTTT.

DNA for the CDR3: TGTGCCAGCAGCGTTGACAGGAACCAGGGAGGGGACTATGGCTACACCTTC. The encoded protein is CASSVDRNQGGDYGYTF. This chain connects TRBV11-1 to TRBJ1-2; tentatively, D is TRBD1 (6 bases). Trimming shortened V by 5 bases and J by 3 bases, and 22 bases separated the two germline ends. The CDR3 covers 17 residues. From germline, CDR1 is SGHAT and CDR2 FQDESV (reference sequence). The full variable domain, its missing parts supplied by reference TRBV11-1 and TRBJ1-2, is EAEVAQSPRYKITEKSQAVAFWCDPISGHATLYWYRQILGQGPELLVQFQDESVVDDSQLPKDRFSAERLKGVDSTLKIQPAELGDSAMYLCASSVDRNQGGDYGYTFGSGTRLTVV.

This clonotype was picked up a small number of times. V and J are TRBV7-3 and TRBJ2-1, with 11 bases fitting TRBD2. With V trimmed by 3 bases and J by 9 bases, 4 bases remained unmatched. The CDR3 is made up of 14 amino acids. CDR1 and CDR2 from the germline V gene are SGHTA and FQGTGA. The CDR3 here is CASSFTSGSSEQFF. Written as DNA, the CDR3 is TGTGCCAGCAGCTTTACTAGCGGGAGCTCTGAGCAGTTCTTC.

In its sample, this clonotype was seen a few times. This chain connects TRBV27 to TRBJ2-6, with unresolved D. The CDR3 covers 17 residues. The germline V gene has CDR1 MNHEY and CDR2 SMNVEV (reference sequence). Trimming removed 5 bases from V and 3 bases from J, with 17 bases in between. Here the CDR3 DNA reads TGTGCCAGCAGTCCAATCCAACCCTTCTATGGGGCCAACGTCCTGACTTTC. This sequence encodes CASSPIQPFYGANVLTF. Combining the CDR3 with reference TRBV27 and TRBJ2-6 gives the whole variable domain EAQVTQNPRYLITVTGKKLTVTCSQNMNHEYMSWYRQDPGLGLRQIYYSMNVEVTDKGDVPEGYKVSRKEKRNFPLILESPSPNQTSLYFCASSPIQPFYGANVLTFGAGSRLTVL.

The gene calls are TRBV18 and TRBJ2-1; 14 nucleotides align to TRBD2. Trimming cost V 0 bases and J 4 bases; bases outside gene matches: 5. Germline CDR1 reads KGHSH; CDR2 reads LQKENI. This CDR3 has 18 amino acids. The CDR3 reads CASSPPPGLAGAYNEQFF. The CDR3 DNA reads as TGTGCCAGCTCACCACCTCCGGGACTAGCGGGGGCTTACAATGAGCAGTTCTTC.

This rearrangement joins TRBV10-3 to TRBJ1-1; no clear D. The CDR3 is made up of 11 amino acids. Germline CDR1 and CDR2: ENHRY and SYGVKD. CDR3 DNA: TGTGCTACCCAGCTGAACACTGAAGCTTTCTTT. Its protein product is CATQLNTEAFF.

The genes are TRBV5-1 and TRBJ2-1, with D possibly called TRBD1 or TRBD2 (5 bases each). The CDR3 is 16 amino acids. From germline, CDR1 is SGHRS and CDR2 YFSETQ. V was cut by 2 bases and J by 4 bases, with 16 bases left in between. The CDR3 DNA reads as TGCGCCAGCAGCTTTTGGTCGGGGACGGTATACAATGAGCAGTTCTTC. Translated, it gives CASSFWSGTVYNEQFF.